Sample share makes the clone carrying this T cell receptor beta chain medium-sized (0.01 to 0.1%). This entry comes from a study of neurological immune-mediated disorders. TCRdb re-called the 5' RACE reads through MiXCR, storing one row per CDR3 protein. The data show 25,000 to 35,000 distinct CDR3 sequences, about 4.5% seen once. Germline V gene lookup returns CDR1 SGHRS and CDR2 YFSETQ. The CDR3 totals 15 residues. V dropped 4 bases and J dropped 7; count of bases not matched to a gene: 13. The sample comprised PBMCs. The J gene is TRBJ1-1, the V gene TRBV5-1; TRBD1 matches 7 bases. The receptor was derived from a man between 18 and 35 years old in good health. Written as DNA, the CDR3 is TGCGCCAGCAGCAACCGGACAGGCTGGTTCTTTGAAGCTTTCTTT. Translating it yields CASSNRTGWFFEAFF.